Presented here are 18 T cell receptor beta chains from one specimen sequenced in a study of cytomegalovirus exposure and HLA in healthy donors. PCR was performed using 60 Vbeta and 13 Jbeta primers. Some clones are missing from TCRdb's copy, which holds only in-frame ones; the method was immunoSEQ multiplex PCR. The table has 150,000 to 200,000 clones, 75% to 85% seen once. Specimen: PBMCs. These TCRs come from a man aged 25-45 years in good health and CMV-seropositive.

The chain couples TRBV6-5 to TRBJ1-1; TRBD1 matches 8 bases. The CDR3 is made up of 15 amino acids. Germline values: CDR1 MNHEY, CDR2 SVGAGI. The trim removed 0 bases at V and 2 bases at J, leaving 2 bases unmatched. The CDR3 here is CASSYSGQVNTEAFF. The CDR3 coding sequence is TGTGCCAGCAGTTACTCGGGACAGGTCAACACTGAAGCTTTCTTT.

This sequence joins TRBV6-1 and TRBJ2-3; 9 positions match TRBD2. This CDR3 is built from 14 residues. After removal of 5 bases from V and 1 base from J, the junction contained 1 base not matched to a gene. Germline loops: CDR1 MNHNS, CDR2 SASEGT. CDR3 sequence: CASSIAGGTDTQYF. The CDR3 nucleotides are TGTGCCAGCAGTATAGCGGGGGGCACAGATACGCAGTATTTT.

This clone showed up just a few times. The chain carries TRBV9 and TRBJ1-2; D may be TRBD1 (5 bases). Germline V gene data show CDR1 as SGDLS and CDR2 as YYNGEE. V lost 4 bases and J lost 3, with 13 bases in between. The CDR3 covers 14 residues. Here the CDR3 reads CASSPRVVYYGYTF. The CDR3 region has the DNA TGTGCCAGCAGCCCCAGGGTGGTCTACTATGGCTACACCTTC.

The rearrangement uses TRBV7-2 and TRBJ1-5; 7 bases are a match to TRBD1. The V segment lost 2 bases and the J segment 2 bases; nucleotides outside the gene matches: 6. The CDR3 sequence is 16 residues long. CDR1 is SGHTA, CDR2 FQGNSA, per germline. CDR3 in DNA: TGTGCCAGCAGCTTACGGGACAGAGGGGGCAATCAGCCCCAGCATTTT. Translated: CASSLRDRGGNQPQHF.

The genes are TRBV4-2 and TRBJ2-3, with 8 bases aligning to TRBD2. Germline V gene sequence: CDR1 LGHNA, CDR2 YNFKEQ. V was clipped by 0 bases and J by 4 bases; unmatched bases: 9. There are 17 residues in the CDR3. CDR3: CASSQDPGGGRADTQYF. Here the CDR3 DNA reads TGTGCCAGCAGCCAAGATCCAGGCGGGGGGCGGGCAGATACGCAGTATTTT.

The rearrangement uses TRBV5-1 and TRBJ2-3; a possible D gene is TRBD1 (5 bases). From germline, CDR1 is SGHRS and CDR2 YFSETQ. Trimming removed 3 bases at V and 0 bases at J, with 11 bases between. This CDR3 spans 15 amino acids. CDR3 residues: CASSSTGFSTDTQYF. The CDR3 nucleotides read TGCGCCAGCAGCTCAACAGGCTTTAGCACAGATACGCAGTATTTT.

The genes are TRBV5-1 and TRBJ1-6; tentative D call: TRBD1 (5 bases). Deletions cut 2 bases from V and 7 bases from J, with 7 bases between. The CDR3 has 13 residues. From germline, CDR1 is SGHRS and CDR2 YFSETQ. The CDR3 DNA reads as TGCGCCAGCAGCTTCGGGGGAAATTCACCCCTCCACTTT. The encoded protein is CASSFGGNSPLHF.

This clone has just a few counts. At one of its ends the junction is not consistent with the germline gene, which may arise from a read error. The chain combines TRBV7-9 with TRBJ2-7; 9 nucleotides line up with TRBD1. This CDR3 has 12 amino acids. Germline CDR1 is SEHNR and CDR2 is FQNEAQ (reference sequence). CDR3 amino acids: CSSSEGQGGQYF. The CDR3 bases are TGTTCCAGCAGCGAGGGACAGGGTGGGCAGTACTTC.

As DNA, the CDR3 is TGTGCCAGCAGCTCGGGAGGGTTAGCCAATGAGCAGTTCTTC. It is translated as CASSSGGLANEQFF. The chain carries TRBV7-3 and TRBJ2-1; 8 bases agree with TRBD2. Germline V gives CDR1 SGHTA, CDR2 FQGTGA. The CDR3 is 14 residues long. The V and J ends lost 4 bases and 6 bases, in that order; junction bases with no gene match: 5.

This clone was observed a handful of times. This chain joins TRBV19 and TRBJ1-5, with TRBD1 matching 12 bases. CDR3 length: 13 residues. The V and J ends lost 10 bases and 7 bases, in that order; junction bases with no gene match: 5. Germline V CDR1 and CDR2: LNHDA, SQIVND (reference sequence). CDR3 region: CATGTGGSQPQHF. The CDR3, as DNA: TGTGCCACCGGGACAGGGGGCAGCCAGCCCCAGCATTTT.

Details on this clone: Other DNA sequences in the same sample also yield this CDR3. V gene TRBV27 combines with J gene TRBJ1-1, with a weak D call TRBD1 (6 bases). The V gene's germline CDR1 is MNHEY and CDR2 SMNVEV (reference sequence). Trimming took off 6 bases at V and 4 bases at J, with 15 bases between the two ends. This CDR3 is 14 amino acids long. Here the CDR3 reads CASSRGPGGTEAFF. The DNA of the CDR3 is TGTGCCAGCAGCAGGGGCCCGGGAGGCACTGAAGCTTTCTTT.

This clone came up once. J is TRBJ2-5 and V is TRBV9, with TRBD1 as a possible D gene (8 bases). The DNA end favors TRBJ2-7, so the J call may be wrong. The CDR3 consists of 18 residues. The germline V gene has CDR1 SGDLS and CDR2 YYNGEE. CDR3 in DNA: TGTGCCAGCAGCGGGGGGAGGGACCGGGACAGGTCCTCCTACGAGCAGTACTTC. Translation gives CASSGGRDRDRSSYEQYF.

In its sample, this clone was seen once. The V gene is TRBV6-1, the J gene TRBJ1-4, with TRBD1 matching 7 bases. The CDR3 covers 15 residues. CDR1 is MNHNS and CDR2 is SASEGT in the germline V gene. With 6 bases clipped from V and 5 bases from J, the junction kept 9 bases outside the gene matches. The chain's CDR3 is CASSPDRLVNEKLFF. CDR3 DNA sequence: TGTGCCAGCAGCCCGGACAGGCTGGTCAATGAAAAACTGTTTTTT.

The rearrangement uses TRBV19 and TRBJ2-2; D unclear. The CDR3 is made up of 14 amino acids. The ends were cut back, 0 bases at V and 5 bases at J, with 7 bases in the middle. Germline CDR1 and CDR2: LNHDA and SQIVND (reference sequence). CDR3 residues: CASSIDSLTGELFF. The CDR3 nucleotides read TGTGCCAGTAGTATAGATTCCTTGACCGGGGAGCTGTTTTTT.

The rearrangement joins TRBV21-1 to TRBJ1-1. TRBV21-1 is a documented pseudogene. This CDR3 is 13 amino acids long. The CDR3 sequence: CASSKERAFEAFF. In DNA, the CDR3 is TGTGCCAGCAGCAAAGAGAGGGCCTTTGAAGCTTTCTTT.

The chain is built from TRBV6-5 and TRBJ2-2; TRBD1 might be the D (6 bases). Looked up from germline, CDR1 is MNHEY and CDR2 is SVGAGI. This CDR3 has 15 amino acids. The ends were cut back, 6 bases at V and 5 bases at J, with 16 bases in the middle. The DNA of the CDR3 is TGTGCCAGCAGGCGACCGGGACACGGAACCGGGGAGCTGTTTTTT. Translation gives CASRRPGHGTGELFF.

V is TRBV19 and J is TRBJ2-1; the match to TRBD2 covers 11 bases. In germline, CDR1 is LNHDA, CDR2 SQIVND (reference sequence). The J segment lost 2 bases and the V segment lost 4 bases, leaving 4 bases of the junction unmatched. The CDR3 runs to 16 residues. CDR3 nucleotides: TGTGCCAGTAGTACCAGTAGCGGGAGGGCCTACAATGAGCAGTTCTTC. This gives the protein CASSTSSGRAYNEQFF.

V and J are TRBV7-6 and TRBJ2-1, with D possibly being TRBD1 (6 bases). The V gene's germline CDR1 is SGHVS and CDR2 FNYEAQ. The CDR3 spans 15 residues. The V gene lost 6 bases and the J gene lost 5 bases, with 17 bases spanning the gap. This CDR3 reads CASRRLPGTNNEQFF. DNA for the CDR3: TGTGCCAGCAGACGCCTACCCGGGACAAACAATGAGCAGTTCTTC.